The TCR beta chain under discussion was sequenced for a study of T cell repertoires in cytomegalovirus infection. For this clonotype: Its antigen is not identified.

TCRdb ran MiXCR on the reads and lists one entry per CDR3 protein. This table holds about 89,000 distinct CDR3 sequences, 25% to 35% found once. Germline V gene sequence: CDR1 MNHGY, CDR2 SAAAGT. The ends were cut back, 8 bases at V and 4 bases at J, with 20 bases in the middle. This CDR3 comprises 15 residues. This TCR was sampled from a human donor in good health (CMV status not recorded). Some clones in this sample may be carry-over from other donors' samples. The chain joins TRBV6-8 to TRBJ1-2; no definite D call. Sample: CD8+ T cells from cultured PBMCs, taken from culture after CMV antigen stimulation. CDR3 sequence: CASGLAAEEIYGYTF. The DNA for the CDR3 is TGTGCCAGCGGTCTGGCCGCGGAGGAGATCTATGGCTACACCTTC.